These 9 T cell receptor beta chains share one sample of origin, sequenced in a study of blood T cells in healthy people across ages. Primed by a sample-barcoded 5' primer and a J-beta primer mix, a second PCR proceeded for 7 to 11 cycles. In TCRdb, the 5' RACE reads were re-called with MiXCR into one record per CDR3 protein. Of some 670,000 distinct CDR3 sequences listed, around 52% were seen once; the top ten hold about 13%. Material for sequencing was blood. Receptors originate from an elderly woman in good health.

Only one count was recorded for this clonotype. This chain links TRBV3-1 with TRBJ2-1; 7 nucleotides agree with TRBD1. The last part of the DNA fits TRBJ2-7 better; the J call may be wrong. Germline V CDR1 and CDR2: LGHDT, YNNKEL (reference sequence). This CDR3 contains 16 residues. CDR3 sequence (DNA): TGTGCCAGCAGCCATTCGGACAGGTGGGGTTACAATGAGCAGTACTTC. It yields the protein CASSHSDRWGYNEQYF.

This clonotype showed up many times. The chain uses TRBV20-1 and TRBJ2-1, with D possibly being TRBD2 (5 bases). CDR1 is DFQATT and CDR2 is SNEGSKA in the germline V gene (reference sequence). CDR3 length: 13 amino acids. Trimming cost V 7 bases and J 1 base, with 11 bases left between them. CDR3 sequence reads: CSVRGPSYNEQFF. CDR3 DNA sequence: TGCAGTGTCCGGGGTCCGTCCTACAATGAGCAGTTCTTC.

This clonotype was picked up many times. The chain links TRBV3-1 to TRBJ1-2; 9 nucleotides agree with TRBD1. The CDR3 spans 15 residues. Germline V gene lookup returns CDR1 LGHDT and CDR2 YNNKEL (reference sequence). With 1 base clipped from V and 4 bases from J, the junction kept 4 bases outside the gene matches. CDR3 bases: TGTGCCAGCAGCCAAGTCCCGGACAGGGGCTATGGCTACACCTTC. This sequence encodes CASSQVPDRGYGYTF.

This clonotype showed up just a few times. The chain uses TRBV6-6 and TRBJ1-1, with D hard to call. V was cut by 2 bases and J by 3 bases, with 10 bases left in between. The CDR3 is 14 amino acids. Looked up from germline, CDR1 is MNHNY and CDR2 is SVGAGI (reference sequence). CDR3 in DNA: TGTGCCAGCAGTTACGAGGGCAAAGACACTGAAGCTTTCTTT. Encoded protein: CASSYEGKDTEAFF.

This chain connects TRBV5-1 to TRBJ2-1, with a possible D match to TRBD1 (6 bases). The germline gives CDR1 SGHRS, CDR2 YFSETQ. V was clipped by 4 bases and J by 6 bases, with 11 bases between them. The CDR3 is 13 amino acids. The CDR3: CASSPDRTNEQFF. The CDR3 DNA follows: TGCGCCAGCAGCCCTGACAGGACCAATGAGCAGTTCTTC.

There are many counts of this clonotype. This may be a read error, as it is one base from a much larger clone. The CDR3 coding sequence is TGTGCCAGCATGGGCGGGAATTTCCATGAGCAGTACTTC. As protein: CASMGGNFHEQYF. The V call is TRBV6-6, the J call TRBJ2-5; possibly TRBD2 for D (6 bases). This CDR3 is built from 13 residues. Germline CDR1 MNHNY, CDR2 SVGAGI (reference sequence). Trimming took off 7 bases at V and 11 bases at J, with 20 bases between the two ends.

The V gene is TRBV5-1, the J gene TRBJ2-3; 7 bases align to TRBD1. Trimming cost V 0 bases and J 4 bases; bases outside gene matches: 5. Germline loops: CDR1 SGHRS, CDR2 YFSETQ. This CDR3 region has 15 residues. CDR3 residues: CASSLAGQRSDTQYF. In DNA form, the CDR3 reads TGCGCCAGCAGCTTGGCGGGACAGAGATCAGATACGCAGTATTTT.

In this sample, this clonotype turned up a few times. This may arise from a read error, as a much more abundant clone is one base away. The chain has TRBV12-3 or TRBV12-4 and TRBJ2-3; D not certain. Trimming shortened V by 9 bases and J by 2 bases, and 9 bases separated the two germline ends. The CDR3 consists of 12 residues. The CDR3 protein is CASEVLTDTQYF. CDR3 nucleotides: TGTGCCAGTGAGGTACTCACAGATACGCAGTATTTT.

The rearrangement links TRBV6-6 to TRBJ1-2; possibly TRBD1 for D (6 bases). From germline, CDR1 is MNHNY and CDR2 SVGAGI (reference sequence). This CDR3 has 14 amino acids. V was pared by 4 bases and J by 6 bases, with 15 bases between. The CDR3 DNA sequence: TGTGCCAGCAGTTCACCAACAGGGTGGAATGGCTACACCTTC. Translating gives CASSSPTGWNGYTF.